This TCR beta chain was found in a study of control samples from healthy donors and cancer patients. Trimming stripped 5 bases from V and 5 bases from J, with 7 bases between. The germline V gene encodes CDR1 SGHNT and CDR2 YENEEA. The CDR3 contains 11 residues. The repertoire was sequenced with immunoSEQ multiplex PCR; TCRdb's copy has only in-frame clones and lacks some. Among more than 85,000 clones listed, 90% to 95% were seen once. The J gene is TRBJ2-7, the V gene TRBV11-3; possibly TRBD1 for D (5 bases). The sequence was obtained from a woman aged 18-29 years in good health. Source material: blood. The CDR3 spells CASSPRDEQYF. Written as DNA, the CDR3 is TGTGCCAGCAGCCCCAGGGACGAGCAGTACTTC. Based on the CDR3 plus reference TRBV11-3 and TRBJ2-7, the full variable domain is EAGVVQSPRYKIIEKKQPVAFWCNPISGHNTLYWYLQNLGQGPELLIRYENEEAVDDSQLPKDRFSAERLKGVDSTLKIQPAELGDSAVYLCASSPRDEQYFGPGTRLTVT.